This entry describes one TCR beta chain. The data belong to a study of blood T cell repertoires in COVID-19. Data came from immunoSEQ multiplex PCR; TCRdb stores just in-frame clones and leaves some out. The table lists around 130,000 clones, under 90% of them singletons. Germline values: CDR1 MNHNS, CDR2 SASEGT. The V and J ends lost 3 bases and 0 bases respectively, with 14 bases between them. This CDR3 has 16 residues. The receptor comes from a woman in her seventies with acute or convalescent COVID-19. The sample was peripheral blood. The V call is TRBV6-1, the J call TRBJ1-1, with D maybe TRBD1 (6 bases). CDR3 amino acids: CASSDRDTPMNTEAFF. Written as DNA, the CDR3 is TGTGCCAGCAGTGACCGGGACACTCCCATGAACACTGAAGCTTTCTTT.